The 7 T cell receptor beta chains presented below share a single source sample, sequenced in a study of spatial heterogeneity in lung cancer. TCRdb reprocessed the 5' RACE reads via MiXCR and lists one record per CDR3 protein. The repertoire holds about 61,000 distinct CDR3 sequences, with about 5.9% as singletons. Time point meaning: sample taken at primary tumor resection. Sequencing was performed on PBMCs, taken at surgery. The receptors were gathered from a female donor with early-stage non-small cell lung cancer.

This clonotype occurred a few times. This chain uses TRBV5-1 with TRBJ2-7; weak D call: TRBD1 (6 bases). V was trimmed by 0 bases and J by 7 bases, leaving 14 bases between them. Looked up from germline, CDR1 is SGHRS and CDR2 is YFSETQ. CDR3 length: 14 amino acids. CDR3 loop: CASSLGQGNGEQYF. In nucleotides, the CDR3 is TGCGCCAGCAGCTTGGGGCAGGGGAACGGGGAGCAGTACTTC.

This clonotype showed up many times. The rearrangement uses TRBV12-3 or TRBV12-4 and TRBJ1-5; D is uncertain. This CDR3 is built from 11 residues. Trimming cost V 3 bases and J 7 bases, with 4 bases left between them. As DNA, the CDR3 is TGTGCCAGCAGTTTTTCCCAGCCCCAGCATTTT. It translates to CASSFSQPQHF.

Ten or more counts support this clonotype. The chain employs TRBV5-1 and TRBJ1-4; D is unresolved. CDR1 and CDR2 (germline): SGHRS, YFSETQ. V was shortened by 4 bases and J by 8 bases, with 15 bases between the two germline ends. The length of the CDR3 is 14 residues. In DNA form, the CDR3 reads TGCGCCAGCAGCCCTACTAAGTCGGGGGAAAAACTGTTTTTT. Translated, it gives CASSPTKSGEKLFF.

On this clonotype: This could be a read error, since a much larger clone is one nucleotide away. This rearrangement joins TRBV10-2 to TRBJ2-3; possibly TRBD1 or TRBD2 for D (7 bases each). Germline CDR1 and CDR2: WSHSY and SAAADI. This CDR3 has 14 amino acids. The CDR3 DNA reads TGCGCCGGCAGCGGGACAGCTAGCACAGATACGCAGTATTTT. Its protein is CAGSGTASTDTQYF.

The chain joins TRBV7-2 to TRBJ2-5; the D is unclear. The CDR3 sequence is 12 residues long. V was shortened by 3 bases and J by 5 bases, with 7 bases between the two germline ends. Germline CDR1 SGHTA, CDR2 FQGNSA. CDR3 sequence reads: CASSFSSETQYF. CDR3 sequence (DNA): TGTGCCAGCAGCTTTAGTTCGGAGACCCAGTACTTC.

This clonotype was found a few times. This sequence joins TRBV7-2 and TRBJ2-1; D might be TRBD2 (6 bases). CDR1 is SGHTA and CDR2 is FQGNSA in the germline V gene. V lost 1 base and J lost 7, with 14 bases in between. CDR3 length equals 15 residues. This CDR3 is CASSLVGGGLNEQFF. Written as DNA, the CDR3 is TGTGCCAGCAGCTTAGTGGGAGGTGGGCTGAATGAGCAGTTCTTC.

This clonotype was seen more than once but under ten times. The gene calls are TRBV2 and TRBJ2-2; 8 nucleotides agree with TRBD2. This CDR3 has 17 amino acids. The germline CDR1 and CDR2 sequences are SNHLY and FYNNEI. Unmatched junction bases numbered 11, after V lost 6 bases and J lost 2 bases. CDR3 DNA: TGTGCCAGCAGCCCCCGGGGGGGAGCGGTAAACACCGGGGAGCTGTTTTTT. Its translation is CASSPRGGAVNTGELFF.